A selection of T cell receptor beta chains follows, all from one sample in a study of T cell responses to AZD1222 COVID-19 vaccine. This table comes from immunoSEQ multiplex PCR, and its TCRdb copy is limited to in-frame clones, with some not included. This table has fewer than 200,000 clones, about nine tenths appearing once. Source: peripheral blood, taken 28 days after the second dose of the MenACWY control vaccine. Receptor source: an adult who received the MenACWY meningococcal vaccine as a control. Both conserved end residues are part of each CDR3. D genes are given only for firm matches. Some rows mark clone size as missing; the rest say once, few, many or name a class of expanded clone.

>TRBV30|.|TRBJ1-2|.
CAWSSTAYGYTF
TGTGCCTGGAGTTCGACAGCCTATGGCTACACCTTC
>TRBV19|.|TRBJ1-2|.
CASRIQGSDYGYTF
TGTGCCAGTAGGATACAGGGCTCCGACTATGGCTACACCTTC
>TRBV19|.|TRBJ2-3|.
CASSIGGWSTDTQYF
TGTGCCAGTAGTATAGGGGGATGGAGCACAGATACGCAGTATTTT
>TRBV6-6|.|TRBJ1-1|TRBD1
CASSGGGQQNTEAFF
TGTGCCAGCAGTGGGGGGGGACAGCAGAACACTGAAGCTTTCTTT
>TRBV7-9|.|TRBJ2-7|.
CASSPPGGRYEQYF
TGTGCCAGCAGCCCCCCTGGAGGTCGGTACGAGCAGTACTTC
>TRBV7-8|.|TRBJ1-5|.
CASSLEIQPQHF
TGTGCCAGCAGCTTAGAGATTCAGCCCCAGCATTTT
>TRBV18|once|TRBJ2-5|.
CASSPPGGGETQYF
TGTGCCAGCTCACCTCCAGGGGGGGGAGAGACCCAGTACTTC
>TRBV30|.|TRBJ1-2|TRBD1
CAWSETGTALQGYTF
TGTGCCTGGAGTGAAACCGGGACAGCCCTTCAGGGCTACACCTTC
>TRBV20-1|.|TRBJ1-5|.
CSASGGGSNQPQHF
TGCAGTGCTAGTGGGGGAGGGAGCAATCAGCCCCAGCATTTT
>TRBV18|.|TRBJ2-1|TRBD1
CASSLDRVSYNEQFF
TGTGCCAGCTCCCTTGACAGGGTGTCCTACAATGAGCAGTTCTTC
>TRBV3-1/TRBV3-2|.|TRBJ2-3|.
CASSPPGAPSTDTQYF
TGTGCCAGCAGCCCACCGGGGGCGCCTAGCACAGATACGCAGTATTTT
>TRBV4-3|.|TRBJ2-1|.
CASSQESRGIGPRGYNEQFF
TGCGCCAGCAGCCAAGAGTCTCGGGGGATAGGGCCCAGGGGCTACAATGAGCAGTTCTTC
>TRBV27|.|TRBJ2-1|.
CASSLWESYNEQFF
TGTGCCAGCAGTTTGTGGGAATCCTACAATGAGCAGTTCTTC
>TRBV9|.|TRBJ2-7|.
CASSVGLAAYEQYF
TGTGCCAGCAGCGTAGGTCTGGCGGCCTACGAGCAGTACTTC
>TRBV7-6|.|TRBJ1-1|.
CASRRRYYRENTEAFF
TGTGCCAGCAGGCGGAGGTACTACAGGGAGAACACTGAAGCTTTCTTT
>TRBV7-9|.|TRBJ2-5|.
CASSLARQETQYF
TGTGCCAGCAGCTTAGCCAGGCAAGAGACCCAGTACTTC
>TRBV5-1|.|TRBJ1-1|TRBD1
CASSPRQGGIEAFF
TGCGCCAGCAGCCCTCGACAGGGGGGCATTGAAGCTTTCTTT
>TRBV25-1|.|TRBJ2-7|TRBD2
CASSEGGRSYEQYF
TGTGCCAGCAGTGAAGGCGGGAGGTCCTACGAGCAGTACTTC
>TRBV12-3/TRBV12-4|.|TRBJ2-7|.
CASTAGPGYEQYF
TGTGCCAGCACCGCGGGTCCGGGGTACGAGCAGTACTTC
>TRBV6-2/TRBV6-3|.|TRBJ1-3|.
CASSYYRRLSSGNTIYF
TGTGCCAGCAGTTACTATCGACGTCTGAGCTCTGGAAACACCATATATTTT
>TRBV28|.|TRBJ1-2|TRBD1
CASSFPRTGEHGYTF
TGTGCCAGCAGTTTTCCCCGGACAGGGGAACATGGCTACACCTTC
>TRBV4-1|.|TRBJ2-1|TRBD2
CASSLPQVAGRNEQFF
TGCGCCAGCAGCCTCCCCCAGGTAGCGGGAAGGAATGAGCAGTTCTTC
>TRBV10-2|.|TRBJ1-4|.
CASSSSGTNEKLFF
TGCGCCAGCAGCTCTAGTGGAACTAATGAAAAACTGTTTTTT
>TRBV6-5|.|TRBJ1-4|.
CASKNPLNEKLFF
TGTGCCAGCAAGAACCCCCTTAATGAAAAACTGTTTTTT
>TRBV7-9|many|TRBJ1-2|.
CASSLGEYGYTF
TGTGCCAGCAGCTTAGGGGAGTATGGCTACACCTTC
>TRBV6-5|.|TRBJ2-7|.
CASRRTFTYEQYF
TGTGCCAGCAGAAGGACATTCACCTACGAGCAGTACTTC
>TRBV3-1/TRBV3-2|.|TRBJ1-6|.
CASSQESPGRFNSPLHF
TGTGCCAGCAGCCAAGAAAGTCCAGGGAGGTTTAATTCACCCCTCCACTTT
>TRBV7-2|.|TRBJ1-2|.
CASSLAGAFYGYTF
TGTGCCAGCAGCTTAGCAGGGGCCTTTTATGGCTACACCTTC
>TRBV7-3|.|TRBJ1-3|.
CASSPKGHLYCSGNTIYF
TGTGCCAGCAGCCCGAAGGGACATCTCTATTGTTCAGGAAACACCATATATTTT
>TRBV7-3|.|TRBJ2-3|TRBD1
CASSVGQGLPDTQYF
TGTGCCAGCAGCGTCGGACAGGGCTTACCAGATACGCAGTATTTT
>TRBV5-8|.|TRBJ2-7|TRBD2
CASSLASSSSGRVPEEQYF
TGTGCCAGCAGCTTGGCGTCGAGTAGTAGCGGGAGGGTTCCGGAAGAGCAGTACTTC